Each of the 3 T cell receptor beta chains below was sequenced from the same sample in a study of shared clonotypes between healthy human individuals (dated by TCRdb to about 2020). The library was built by means of the immunoSEQ multiplex PCR assay. In TCRdb, the immuneACCESS table is reduced to in-frame sequences with V and J assigned. These tables do not hold every clone; where another copy was compared, an unresolved V gene accounts for under half, and the others remain unexplained. This sample is represented by roughly 2 million clones; about 95% of them were singletons. Of the sample, about 0.13% falls within the top ten clones. The sequencing input was naive CD4+ T cells sorted from blood. Per the publication, the cell subset or site label means: CD45RA+ positively selected. These receptors came from a man between 18 and 35 years old in good health.

J is TRBJ1-5 and V is TRBV6-1, with 10 bases matching TRBD1. The germline V gene encodes CDR1 MNHNS and CDR2 SASEGT. The V and J ends lost 2 bases and 7 bases, in that order; junction bases with no gene match: 11. This CDR3 has 17 amino acids. For the CDR3, the DNA is TGTGCCAGCAGTGAATGGGGGACAGGGGTGGTGCGGCAGCCCCAGCATTTT. This codes for CASSEWGTGVVRQPQHF.

J is TRBJ1-1 and V is TRBV11-2; D not certain. This CDR3 contains 13 residues. From germline, CDR1 is SGHAT and CDR2 FQNNGV. The V gene lost 2 bases and the J gene lost 0 bases, with 4 bases spanning the gap. In DNA form, the CDR3 reads TGTGCCAGCAGCTTATTGCTGAACACTGAAGCTTTCTTT. Its translation is CASSLLLNTEAFF.

J is TRBJ2-7 and V is TRBV4-1; 7 nucleotides match TRBD1. The V gene end was trimmed by 4 bases and the J gene end by 3 bases; junction bases not matched to a gene: 15. The CDR3 consists of 17 residues. Germline values: CDR1 MGHRA, CDR2 YSYEKL. Written as DNA, the CDR3 is TGCGCCAGCAGCCGCTCACGCCTACAGGGGAATGGCTACGAGCAGTACTTC. It yields the protein CASSRSRLQGNGYEQYF.